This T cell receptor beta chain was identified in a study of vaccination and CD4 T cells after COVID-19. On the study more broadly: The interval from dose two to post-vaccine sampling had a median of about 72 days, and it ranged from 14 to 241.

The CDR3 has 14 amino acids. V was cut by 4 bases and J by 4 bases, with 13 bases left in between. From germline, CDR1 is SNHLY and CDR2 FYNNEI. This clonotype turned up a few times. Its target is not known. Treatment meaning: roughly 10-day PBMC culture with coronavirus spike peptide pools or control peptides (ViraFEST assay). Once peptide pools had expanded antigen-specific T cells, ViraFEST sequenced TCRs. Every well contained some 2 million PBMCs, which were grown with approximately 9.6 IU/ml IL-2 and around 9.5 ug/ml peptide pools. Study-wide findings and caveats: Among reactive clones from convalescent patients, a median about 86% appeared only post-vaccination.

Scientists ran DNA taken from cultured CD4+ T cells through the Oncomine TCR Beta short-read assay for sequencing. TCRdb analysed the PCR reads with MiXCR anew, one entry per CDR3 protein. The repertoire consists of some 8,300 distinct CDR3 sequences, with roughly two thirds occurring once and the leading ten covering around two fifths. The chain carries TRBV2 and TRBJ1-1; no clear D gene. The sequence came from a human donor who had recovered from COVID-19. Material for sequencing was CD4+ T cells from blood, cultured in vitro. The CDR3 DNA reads TGTGCCAGCAGTGTATTGGAGGGCCTCACTGAAGCTTTCTTT. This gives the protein CASSVLEGLTEAFF.